The source of this TCR beta chain is a study of beta chain features in type 1 diabetes (dated by TCRdb to 2016 to 2019). Regarding the research as a whole: No differences in mean age, gender distribution, total cell number or subset yield were found between patients and healthy donors. In the study, TCRB repertoires of sorted circulating CD4+ T cell subsets from recently diagnosed type 1 diabetes patients were compared with those of matched healthy donors. Whereas all 30 or so donors provided naive and central memory subsets, regulatory and stem cell-like memory subsets were isolated from just 8 patients and roughly eight healthy donors. Across all samples, some 100,000,000 sorted cells were examined, and cell number per subset correlated strongly with RNA yield.

Findings and caveats that apply to the study as a whole: Patients with type 1 diabetes made fewer insertions and deleted more nucleotides at VDJ recombination sites, implying thymic rearrangement abnormalities. Shorter templates might be favored by PCR, yet because patient and control samples were amplified and corrected together, any such skew would affect both groups equally. In all four CD4+ subsets, TCRB CDR3 length was moderately but significantly shorter in type 1 diabetes patients. Because cDNA was sequenced instead of genomic DNA, highly expressing activated cells could be over-represented, though the groups showed no difference in activation or CD3 levels. Because small numbers of individuals were included in the HLA sub-analyses, any influence of HLA type on TCRB rearrangement was left unresolved. Naive, central memory and regulatory TCRB repertoires appeared to be more alike among patients than among healthy donors.

The High Capacity cDNA Reverse Transcription Kit was used to reverse transcribe all of the isolated RNA, meaning that expressed TCRB transcripts were what got sequenced. Deep immunoSEQ sequencing was performed on naive, central memory and regulatory T cell samples, with an average of around 3.4 million total reads per sample. Sorted cells were lysed in RLT buffer and RNA was extracted with DNase-treated RNeasy Micro or Mini kits, depending on cell number. Each cell subset was processed separately to prevent cross-contamination, with patient and healthy donor samples processed together. The immunoSEQ multiplex PCR was used to amplify TCRB sequences from cDNA, yielding 87-bp fragments that span the CDR3 region. Amplicons were sequenced on the Illumina HiSeq platform. The paper's processing steps were these. Synthetic template baselines were used to correct PCR bias computationally, reads within Hamming distance 2 were collapsed together, and singletons that could not be merged were discarded. Reads were aligned against IMGT to assign V, D and J genes, CDR3 length and insertions or deletions at six rearrangement sites. Clonotype counts were normalized to sorted cell number within each subset before computing true diversity and Gini coefficients with the tcR R package. The overlap coefficient, calculated on TCRB nucleotide sequences, was used to quantify repertoire sharing. Out-of-frame TCRB sequences from naive cells were analyzed as a proxy for the pre-selection repertoire. TCRdb carries this immuneACCESS record with in-frame sequences only. Its versions omit some clonotypes, under half of them owing to an unresolved V gene in the studies checked, with the rest unexplained. Clone size and the V and J calls come from that table; the DNA yielded D and trimming. The sample includes about 650,000 clones, with over 10% observed a single time. The ten largest clonotypes hold roughly 0.11% of the sample.

Counted from cysteine to phenylalanine, this CDR3 has 17 amino acids. The CDR3 DNA has 51 bases and is translated from base 1. The germline V gene provides CDR1 SGHDT and CDR2 YYEEEE. V and J lose 4 bases and 8 bases, and a span of 22 bases separates them. Each donor gave one peripheral blood draw, averaging approximately 0.12 L, which was collected into heparinised tubes. Naive, central memory, regulatory and stem cell-like memory CD4+ T cells were sorted on a BD FACSAria II using a panel including CD45RO, CCR7, CD25, CD127, CD95 and CD27. All sorted populations exceeded 95% purity. PBMCs were isolated right away by Lymphoprep density gradient centrifugation and were stained directly, without culture. So that batch effects would be minimized, each experiment stained and sorted samples in pairs, pairing one healthy donor with one patient. This clone was counted between two and nine times. Its antigen specificity is not known. No quality values exist for individual bases; no much larger clone is one base distant.

Sequences were obtained from naive CD4+ T cells from blood. Per the publication, the cell subset or site label means: true naive CD4+ T cells. The receptor was derived from a man younger than 45 with type 1 diabetes. This sequence uses TRBV5-6 and TRBJ1-6; perhaps TRBD1 is the D gene, with 5 bases matching. The CDR3 protein: CASSRVEGTRRDSPLHF. The DNA is TGTGCCAGCAGCCGTGTTGAAGGGACGAGACGGGATTCACCCCTCCACTTT.